This T cell receptor beta chain was observed in a study of T cell responses to AZD1222 COVID-19 vaccine. The trim removed 3 bases at V and 6 bases at J, leaving 11 bases unmatched. The CDR3 consists of 16 residues. The germline gives CDR1 LGHNA, CDR2 YSLEER. Study outcomes and limitations: Repertoires were obtained only post-peak T cell response. A reported finding is that nearly half of spike-specific TCRs target unmutated variant regions. Dominant CD4 TCR responses targeted spike regions 160-218 and 743-854. Spike-specific TCR breadth and depth both grew after two AZD1222 doses.

In regard to this clone: Antigen: not known.

Assay: immunoSEQ multiplex PCR; the TCRdb copy retains only in-frame clones and omits some. The sample has 150,000 to 200,000 clones, 70% to 90% seen once. The chain carries TRBV4-3 and TRBJ2-3; 8 bases map to TRBD1. This clonotype originated in an adult in good health. The sequenced sample was peripheral blood, obtained on day 0 of AZD1222 vaccination. The CDR3 nucleotides read TGCGCCAGCAGCCAGGCGGGACAGGTCGGAGGGGATACGCAGTATTTT. As protein: CASSQAGQVGGDTQYF.